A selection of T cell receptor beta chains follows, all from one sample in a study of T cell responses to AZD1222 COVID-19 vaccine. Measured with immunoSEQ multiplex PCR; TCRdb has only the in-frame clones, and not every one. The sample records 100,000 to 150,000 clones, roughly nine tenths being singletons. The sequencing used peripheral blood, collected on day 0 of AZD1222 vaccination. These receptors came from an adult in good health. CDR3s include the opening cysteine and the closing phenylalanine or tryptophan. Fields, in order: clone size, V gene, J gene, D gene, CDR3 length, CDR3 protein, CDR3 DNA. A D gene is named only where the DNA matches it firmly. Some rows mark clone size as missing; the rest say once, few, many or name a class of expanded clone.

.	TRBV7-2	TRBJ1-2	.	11	CASSPRRGYTF	TGTGCCAGCAGCCCCCGTCGTGGCTACACCTTC
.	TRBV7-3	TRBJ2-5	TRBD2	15	CASSPSGGAPQTQYF	TGTGCCAGCAGCCCAAGCGGGGGCGCCCCCCAGACCCAGTACTTC
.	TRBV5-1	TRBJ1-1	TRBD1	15	CASSPVGGTGYEAFF	TGCGCCAGCAGCCCCGTGGGGGGGACAGGTTATGAAGCTTTCTTT
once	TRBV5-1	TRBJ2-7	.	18	CASSLHARGREDLYEQYF	TGCGCCAGCTCCCTGCACGCGAGGGGGCGGGAGGACCTCTACGAGCAGTACTTC
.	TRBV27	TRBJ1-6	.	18	CASRFEGYGARRGSPLHF	TGTGCCAGCAGATTCGAGGGCTACGGGGCGCGTAGGGGTTCACCCCTCCACTTT
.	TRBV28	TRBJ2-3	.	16	CASSPPDYSSTDTQYF	TGTGCCAGCAGTCCCCCGGACTACTCTAGCACAGATACGCAGTATTTT
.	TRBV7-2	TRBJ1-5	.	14	CASSPRVGDQPQHF	TGTGCCAGCAGCCCCAGGGTCGGGGACCAGCCCCAGCATTTT
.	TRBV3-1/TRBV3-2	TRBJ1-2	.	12	CASSLQAYGYTF	TGTGCCAGCAGCCTTCAGGCTTATGGCTACACCTTC
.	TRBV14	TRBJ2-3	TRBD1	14	CASSPRRQGYTQYF	TGTGCCAGCAGCCCGCGAAGACAGGGGTATACGCAGTATTTT
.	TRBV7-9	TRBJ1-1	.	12	CASSLVSTEAFF	TGTGCCAGCAGCTTAGTTAGCACTGAAGCTTTCTTT
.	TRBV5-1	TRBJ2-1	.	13	CASTWPGGNEQFF	TGCGCCAGTACATGGCCCGGGGGCAATGAGCAGTTCTTC
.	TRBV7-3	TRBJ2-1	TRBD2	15	CASSRSSGRLNEQFF	TGTGCCAGCAGCAGGAGCAGCGGGAGATTGAATGAGCAGTTCTTC
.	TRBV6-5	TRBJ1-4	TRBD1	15	CASKGLGGRNEKLFF	TGTGCCAGCAAAGGCTTAGGGGGCAGAAATGAAAAACTGTTTTTT
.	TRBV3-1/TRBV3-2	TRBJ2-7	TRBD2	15	CASSPGTSGSYEQYF	TGTGCCAGCAGCCCAGGGACTAGCGGCTCCTACGAGCAGTACTTC
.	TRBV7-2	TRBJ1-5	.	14	CASSLDGSNQPQHF	TGTGCCAGCAGCTTGGACGGAAGCAATCAGCCCCAGCATTTT
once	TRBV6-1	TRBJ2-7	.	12	CASSEQGYEQYF	TGTGCCAGCAGTGAGCAGGGTTACGAGCAGTACTTC
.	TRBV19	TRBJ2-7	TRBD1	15	CASSKGTGVSSEQYF	TGTGCCAGTAGTAAGGGGACAGGGGTTTCGTCCGAGCAGTACTTC
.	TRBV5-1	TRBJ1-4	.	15	CASSSGGTANEKLFF	TGCGCCAGCAGCTCGGGGGGGACGGCTAATGAAAAACTGTTTTTT
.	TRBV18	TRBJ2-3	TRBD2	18	CASSPLTSGRGGTDTQYF	TGTGCCAGCTCACCACTCACTAGCGGGAGAGGAGGCACAGATACGCAGTATTTT
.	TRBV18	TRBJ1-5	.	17	CASSPFVGQEGNQPQHF	TGTGCCAGCTCACCCTTCGTGGGGCAGGAGGGGAATCAGCCCCAGCATTTT
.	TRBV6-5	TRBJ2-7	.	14	CASSGDVPLYEQYF	TGTGCCAGCAGCGGGGACGTTCCCCTCTACGAGCAGTACTTC
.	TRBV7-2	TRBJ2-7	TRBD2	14	CASKQAGGSYEQYF	TGTGCCAGCAAACAAGCGGGAGGGTCCTACGAGCAGTACTTC
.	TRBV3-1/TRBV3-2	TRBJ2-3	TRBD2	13	CASRGGSWNTQYF	TGTGCCAGCAGGGGGGGGTCTTGGAATACGCAGTATTTT
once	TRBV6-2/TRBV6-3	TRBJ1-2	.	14	CASSMTGENYGYTF	TGTGCCAGCAGTATGACAGGCGAGAACTATGGCTACACCTTC
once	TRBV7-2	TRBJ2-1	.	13	CASSYQGSNEQFF	TGTGCCAGCAGCTATCAGGGTTCGAATGAGCAGTTCTTC
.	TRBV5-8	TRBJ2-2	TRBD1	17	CASILGWDRGQAGELFF	TGTGCCAGCATCCTGGGTTGGGACAGGGGCCAAGCCGGGGAGCTGTTTTTT
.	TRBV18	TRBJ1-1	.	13	CASSSQENTEAFF	TGTGCCAGCTCCTCCCAAGAGAACACTGAAGCTTTCTTT
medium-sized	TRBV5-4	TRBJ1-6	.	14	CASSFNSRESPLHF	TGTGCCAGCAGCTTCAACAGCCGGGAGTCACCCCTCCACTTT
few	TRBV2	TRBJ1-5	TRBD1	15	CASSKDRWGNQPQHF	TGTGCCAGCAGTAAGGACAGGTGGGGCAATCAGCCCCAGCATTTT
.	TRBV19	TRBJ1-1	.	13	CASSPRTETEAFF	TGTGCCAGTAGTCCAAGGACGGAGACTGAAGCTTTCTTT
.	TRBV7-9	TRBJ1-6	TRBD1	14	CASSPGQGGSPLHF	TGTGCCAGCAGCCCGGGACAGGGGGGTTCACCCCTCCACTTT
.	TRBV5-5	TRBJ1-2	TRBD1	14	CASSPDRVNYGYTF	TGTGCCAGCAGCCCTGACAGGGTGAACTATGGCTACACCTTC
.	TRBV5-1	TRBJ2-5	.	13	CASSRSREETQYF	TGCGCCAGCAGCCGGAGTAGGGAAGAGACCCAGTACTTC
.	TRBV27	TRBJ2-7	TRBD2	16	CASSPHSGTSGYEQYF	TGTGCCAGCAGTCCCCATTCCGGGACTAGCGGCTACGAGCAGTACTTC
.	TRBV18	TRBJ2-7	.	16	CASSPGVQYNSYEQYF	TGTGCCAGCTCACCAGGAGTCCAGTACAACTCCTACGAGCAGTACTTC
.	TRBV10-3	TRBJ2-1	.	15	CAISDEVTTYNEQFF	TGTGCCATCAGTGACGAGGTAACCACCTACAATGAGCAGTTCTTC
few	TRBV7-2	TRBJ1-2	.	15	CASSLRRFSSDGYTF	TGTGCCAGCAGCTTACGGCGGTTCAGTTCGGATGGCTACACCTTC
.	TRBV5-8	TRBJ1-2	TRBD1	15	CASSASPGQIYGYTF	TGTGCCAGCAGCGCCAGTCCGGGACAGATCTATGGCTACACCTTC
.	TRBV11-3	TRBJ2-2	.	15	CASSLSNADTGELFF	TGTGCCAGCAGCTTGTCGAATGCTGACACCGGGGAGCTGTTTTTT
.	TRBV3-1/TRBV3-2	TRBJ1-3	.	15	CASSLRRGSGNTIYF	TGTGCCAGCAGCCTAAGGCGGGGGTCTGGAAACACCATATATTTT
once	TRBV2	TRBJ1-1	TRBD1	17	CASSGGTGGASNTEAFF	TGTGCCAGCAGTGGTGGGACAGGGGGCGCTTCGAACACTGAAGCTTTCTTT
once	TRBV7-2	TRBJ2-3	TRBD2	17	CASSLGLAGGFTDTQYF	TGTGCCAGCAGCTTGGGACTAGCGGGGGGCTTCACAGATACGCAGTATTTT
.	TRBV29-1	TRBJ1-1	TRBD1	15	CSVEGAGTANTEAFF	TGCAGCGTTGAAGGAGCCGGGACAGCCAACACTGAAGCTTTCTTT
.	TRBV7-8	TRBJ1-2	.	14	CASSLRGVDYGYTF	TGTGCCAGCAGCTTAAGGGGGGTCGACTATGGCTACACCTTC
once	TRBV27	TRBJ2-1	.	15	CASSLAAHRGNEQFF	TGTGCCAGCAGTTTGGCGGCCCATCGAGGCAATGAGCAGTTCTTC